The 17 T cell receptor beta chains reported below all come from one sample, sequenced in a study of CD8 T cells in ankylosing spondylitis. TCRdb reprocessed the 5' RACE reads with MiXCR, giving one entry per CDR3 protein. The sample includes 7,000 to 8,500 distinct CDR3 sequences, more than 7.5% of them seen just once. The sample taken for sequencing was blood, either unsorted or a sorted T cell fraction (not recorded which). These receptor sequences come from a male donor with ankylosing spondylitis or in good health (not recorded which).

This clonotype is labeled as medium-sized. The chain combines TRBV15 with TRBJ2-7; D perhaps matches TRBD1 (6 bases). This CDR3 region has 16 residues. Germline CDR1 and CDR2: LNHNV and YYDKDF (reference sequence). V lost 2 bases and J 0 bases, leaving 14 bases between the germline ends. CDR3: CATSRTGTRSSYEQYV. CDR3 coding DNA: TGTGCCACCAGCAGAACCGGGACAAGAAGCTCCTACGAGCAGTACGTC.

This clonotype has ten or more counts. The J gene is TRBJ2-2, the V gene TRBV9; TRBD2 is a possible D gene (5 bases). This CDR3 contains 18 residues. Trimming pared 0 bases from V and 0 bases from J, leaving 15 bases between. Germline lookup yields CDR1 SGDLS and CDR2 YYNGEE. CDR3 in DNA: TGTGCCAGCAGCGTAGGCGCAGGAGGACCGGCGAACACCGGGGAGCTGTTTTTT. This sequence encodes CASSVGAGGPANTGELFF.

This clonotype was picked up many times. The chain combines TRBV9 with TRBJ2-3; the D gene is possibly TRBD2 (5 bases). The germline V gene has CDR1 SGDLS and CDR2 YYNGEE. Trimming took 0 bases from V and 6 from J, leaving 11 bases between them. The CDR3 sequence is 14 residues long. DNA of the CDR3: TGTGCCAGCAGCGTAGGAGGAGGAGGCGATACGCAGTATTTT. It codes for CASSVGGGGDTQYF.

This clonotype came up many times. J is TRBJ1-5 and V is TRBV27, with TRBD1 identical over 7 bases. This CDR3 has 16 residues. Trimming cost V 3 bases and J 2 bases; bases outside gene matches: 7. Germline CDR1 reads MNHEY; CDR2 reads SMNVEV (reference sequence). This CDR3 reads CASSFPLDRGNQPQHF. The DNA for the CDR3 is TGTGCCAGCAGTTTCCCGCTCGACAGGGGCAATCAGCCCCAGCATTTT.

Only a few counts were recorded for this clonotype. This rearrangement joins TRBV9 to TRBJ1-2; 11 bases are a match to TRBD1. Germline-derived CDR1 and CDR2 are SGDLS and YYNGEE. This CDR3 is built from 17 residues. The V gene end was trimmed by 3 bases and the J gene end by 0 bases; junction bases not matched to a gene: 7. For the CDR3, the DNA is TGTGCCAGCAGCGCCGGGACAGGGGGTACAGCTAACTATGGCTACACCTTC. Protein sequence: CASSAGTGGTANYGYTF.

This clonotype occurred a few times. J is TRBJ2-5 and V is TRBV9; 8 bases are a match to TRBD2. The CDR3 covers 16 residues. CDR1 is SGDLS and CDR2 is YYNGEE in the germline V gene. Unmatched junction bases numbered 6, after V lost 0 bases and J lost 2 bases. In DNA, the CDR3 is TGTGCCAGCAGCGTAGACGGGGGGGCTCGGCAAGAGACCCAGTACTTC. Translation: CASSVDGGARQETQYF.

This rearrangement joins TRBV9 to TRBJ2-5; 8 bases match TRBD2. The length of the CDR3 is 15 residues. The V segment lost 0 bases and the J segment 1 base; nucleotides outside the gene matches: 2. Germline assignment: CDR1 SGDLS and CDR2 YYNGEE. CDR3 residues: CASSVAGGFQETQYF. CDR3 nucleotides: TGTGCCAGCAGCGTAGCGGGAGGGTTCCAAGAGACCCAGTACTTC.

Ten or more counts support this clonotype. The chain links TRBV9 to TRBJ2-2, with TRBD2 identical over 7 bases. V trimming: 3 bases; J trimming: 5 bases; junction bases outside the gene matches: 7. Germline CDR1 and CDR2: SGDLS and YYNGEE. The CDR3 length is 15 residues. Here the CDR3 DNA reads TGTGCCAGCAGCGCATCCCCGGGACTAACCGGGGAGCTGTTTTTT. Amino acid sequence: CASSASPGLTGELFF.

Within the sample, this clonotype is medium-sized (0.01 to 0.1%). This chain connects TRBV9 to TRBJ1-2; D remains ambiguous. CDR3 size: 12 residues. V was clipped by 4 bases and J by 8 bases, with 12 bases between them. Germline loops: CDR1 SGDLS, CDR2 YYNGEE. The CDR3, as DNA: TGTGCCAGCAGCTCAGGAAGCGCGGGCTACACCTTC. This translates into CASSSGSAGYTF.

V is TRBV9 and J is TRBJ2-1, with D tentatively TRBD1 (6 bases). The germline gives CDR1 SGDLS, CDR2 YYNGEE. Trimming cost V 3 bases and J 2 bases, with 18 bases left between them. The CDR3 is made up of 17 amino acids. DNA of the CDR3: TGTGCCAGCAGCGGAGAGGGAAGGGGGTCAGCCTACAATGAGCAGTTCTTC. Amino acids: CASSGEGRGSAYNEQFF.

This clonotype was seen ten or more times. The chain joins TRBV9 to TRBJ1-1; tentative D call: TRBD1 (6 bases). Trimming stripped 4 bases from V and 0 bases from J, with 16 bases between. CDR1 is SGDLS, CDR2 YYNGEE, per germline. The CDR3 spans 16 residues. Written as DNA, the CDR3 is TGTGCCAGCAGCCCCCAGGGGAGGGGAATGAACACTGAAGCTTTCTTT. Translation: CASSPQGRGMNTEAFF.

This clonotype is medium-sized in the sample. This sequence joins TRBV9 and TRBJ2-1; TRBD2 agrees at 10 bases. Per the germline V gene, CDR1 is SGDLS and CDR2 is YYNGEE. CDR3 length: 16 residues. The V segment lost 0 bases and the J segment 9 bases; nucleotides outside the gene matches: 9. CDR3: CASSVEKRGGLGEQFF. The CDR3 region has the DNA TGTGCCAGCAGCGTAGAAAAGCGGGGGGGCCTCGGTGAGCAGTTCTTC.

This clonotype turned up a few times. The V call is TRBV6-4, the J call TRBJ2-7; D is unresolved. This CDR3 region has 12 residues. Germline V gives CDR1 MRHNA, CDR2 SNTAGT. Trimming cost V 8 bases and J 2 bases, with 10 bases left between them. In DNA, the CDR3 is TGTGCCAGCTCCGACGGAACCTACGAGCAGTACGTC. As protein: CASSDGTYEQYV.

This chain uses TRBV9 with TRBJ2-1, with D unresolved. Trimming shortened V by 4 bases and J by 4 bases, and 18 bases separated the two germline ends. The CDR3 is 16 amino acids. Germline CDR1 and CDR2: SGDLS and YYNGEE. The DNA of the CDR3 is TGTGCCAGCAGCACAAACCTGGCGACAAATTACAATGAGCAGTTCTTC. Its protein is CASSTNLATNYNEQFF.

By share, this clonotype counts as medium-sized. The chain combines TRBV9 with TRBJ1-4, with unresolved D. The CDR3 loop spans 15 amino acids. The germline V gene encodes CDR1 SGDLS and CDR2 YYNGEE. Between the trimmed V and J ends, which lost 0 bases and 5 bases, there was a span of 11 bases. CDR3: CASSVGVGVNEKLFF. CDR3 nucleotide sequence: TGTGCCAGCAGCGTAGGCGTCGGGGTCAATGAAAAACTGTTTTTT.

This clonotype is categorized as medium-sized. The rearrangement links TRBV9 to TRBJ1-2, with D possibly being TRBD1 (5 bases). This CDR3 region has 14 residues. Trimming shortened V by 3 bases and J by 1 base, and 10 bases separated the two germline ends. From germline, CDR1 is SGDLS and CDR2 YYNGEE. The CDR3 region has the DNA TGTGCCAGCAGCGCTACGACAGATAACTATGGCTACACCTTC. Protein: CASSATTDNYGYTF.

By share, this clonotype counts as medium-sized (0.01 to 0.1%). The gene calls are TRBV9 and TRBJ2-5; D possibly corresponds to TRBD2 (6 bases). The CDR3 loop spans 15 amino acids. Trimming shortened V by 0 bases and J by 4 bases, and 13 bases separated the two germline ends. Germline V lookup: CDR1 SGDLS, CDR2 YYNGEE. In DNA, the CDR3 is TGTGCCAGCAGCGTAGCAACGGGAGCGGGAGAGACCCAGTACTTC. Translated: CASSVATGAGETQYF.